A selection of T cell receptor beta chains follows, all from one sample in a study of T cells after yellow fever vaccination. One entry per CDR3 protein, called by TCRdb with MiXCR from the 5' RACE reads. The table has hundreds of thousands of distinct CDR3 sequences, around an eighth seen once. Material: PBMCs, obtained on the day of the yellow fever booster vaccination. These receptors were collected from a man aged 30 to 45 who received the YFV17D yellow fever vaccine. CDR3s include the opening cysteine and the closing phenylalanine or tryptophan. D genes are given only for firm matches. The size entry is marked missing in some rows and otherwise reads once, few, many or a size class.

TRBJ2-3 few TRBV20-1 - CSARFLGDTQYF TGCAGTGCTAGGTTCTTAGGAGATACGCAGTATTTT
TRBJ1-2 - TRBV7-9 - CASSLNGQDFGGYTF TGTGCCAGCAGCTTAAATGGGCAGGATTTCGGTGGCTACACCTTC
TRBJ2-3 many TRBV5-1 TRBD1 CASSLARTGGADTQYF TGCGCCAGCAGCTTGGCCCGGACAGGGGGCGCAGATACGCAGTATTTT
TRBJ2-7 - TRBV14 TRBD1 CASGQVAGQASEQYF TGTGCCAGCGGCCAAGTGGCCGGACAGGCCTCCGAGCAGTACTTC
TRBJ1-5 few TRBV12-3/TRBV12-4 - CASTEGPQPQHF TGTGCCAGCACGGAGGGACCCCAGCCCCAGCATTTT
TRBJ2-7 - TRBV7-2 - CASSLKSDYEQYF TGTGCCAGCAGCTTAAAGTCGGACTACGAGCAGTACTTC
TRBJ2-7 - TRBV20-1 - CSASPPLGPSSYEQYF TGCAGTGCTAGTCCCCCCCTGGGACCGAGCTCCTACGAGCAGTACTTC
TRBJ2-7 - TRBV14 - CASSQAKYEQYF TGTGCCAGCAGCCAAGCCAAGTACGAGCAGTACTTC
TRBJ2-1 - TRBV20-1 TRBD2 CSAPLAASYNEQFF TGCAGTGCGCCACTAGCGGCTTCCTACAATGAGCAGTTCTTC
TRBJ2-7 few TRBV27 TRBD1 CASRRGQGAREQYF TGTGCCAGCAGAAGGGGACAGGGGGCTCGGGAGCAGTACTTC
TRBJ2-5 few TRBV11-2 - CASSIPVEQTYSGQETQYF TGTGCCAGCAGCATACCCGTCGAGCAGACGTACAGTGGGCAAGAGACCCAGTACTTC
TRBJ1-4 - TRBV27 - CASSLSVGRAKMFF TGTGCCAGCAGTTTAAGTGTCGGCAGGGCAAAGATGTTTTTT
TRBJ2-3 - TRBV20-1 TRBD2 CSARGTSGRAWGDTQYF TGCAGTGCTAGAGGGACTAGCGGGAGGGCCTGGGGAGATACGCAGTATTTT
TRBJ1-5 - TRBV7-9 - CASSLAGDSLNQPQHF TGTGCCAGCAGCTTAGCGGGAGACAGCCTCAATCAGCCCCAGCATTTT
TRBJ2-4 - TRBV5-8 - CASSQDIYIQYF TGTGCCAGCAGTCAAGACATATACATTCAGTACTTC
TRBJ2-1 few TRBV11-2 - CASSLGFLNEQFF TGTGCCAGCAGCTTAGGCTTTCTCAATGAGCAGTTCTTC
TRBJ1-2 many TRBV4-3 - CASSHGVGGNNYGYTF TGCGCCAGCAGCCATGGAGTTGGAGGGAATAACTATGGCTACACCTTC
TRBJ1-5 many TRBV7-2 - CASSDSFGANQPQHF TGTGCCAGCAGCGACTCGTTTGGGGCTAATCAGCCCCAGCATTTT
TRBJ2-5 - TRBV10-3 TRBD1 CAISDYRTGNEETQYF TGTGCCATCAGTGATTATAGGACAGGGAATGAGGAGACCCAGTACTTC
TRBJ2-7 few TRBV5-6 - CASRRRGSGTSYEQYF TGTGCCAGCAGGCGAAGGGGGAGCGGGACTTCCTACGAGCAGTACTTC
TRBJ2-7 - TRBV12-3/TRBV12-4 TRBD2 CASRDSGEVHEQYF TGTGCCAGCAGGGATAGCGGGGAGGTCCACGAGCAGTACTTC
TRBJ1-6 - TRBV9 - CASSVSFSGSYNSPLHF TGTGCCAGCAGCGTCTCCTTTAGTGGGAGCTATAATTCACCCCTCCACTTT
TRBJ2-1 few TRBV7-9 - CASSFLAYEQFF TGTGCCAGCAGTTTCTTAGCCTATGAGCAGTTCTTC
TRBJ2-1 - TRBV30 TRBD2 CAWSVPSGGYNEQFF TGTGCCTGGAGTGTACCTAGCGGGGGTTACAATGAGCAGTTCTTC
TRBJ2-7 few TRBV7-2 TRBD1 CASSFGDRVNEQYF TGTGCCAGCAGCTTTGGGGACAGGGTAAACGAGCAGTACTTC
TRBJ2-7 few TRBV9 - CASSRGVVSYEQYF TGTGCCAGCAGTAGGGGGGTCGTCTCCTACGAGCAGTACTTC
TRBJ2-5 - TRBV6-1 TRBD2 CASTLSGRAAGTQYF TGTGCCAGCACCCTCTCCGGGAGGGCCGCAGGGACCCAGTACTTC
TRBJ2-7 few TRBV6-2/TRBV6-3 - CASSYPFGGANSYEQYF TGTGCCAGCAGTTACCCCTTTGGCGGGGCAAATTCCTACGAGCAGTACTTC
TRBJ2-3 - TRBV5-4 - CASRGILTDTQYF TGTGCCAGCAGGGGGATACTCACAGATACGCAGTATTTT
TRBJ2-3 - TRBV4-3 - CASSQASSGTDTQYF TGCGCCAGCAGCCAGGCCTCCTCTGGCACAGATACGCAGTATTTT
TRBJ2-2 few TRBV7-2 - CASSIPTGTTGELFF TGTGCCAGCAGCATTCCCACAGGGACCACCGGGGAGCTGTTTTTT
TRBJ2-1 - TRBV29-1 TRBD2 CSVAREVYSEQFF TGCAGCGTTGCGCGGGAGGTGTACAGTGAGCAGTTCTTC
TRBJ2-3 many TRBV7-2 - CASSFGQSTDTQYF TGTGCCAGCAGCTTCGGGCAGAGCACAGATACGCAGTATTTT
TRBJ2-1 - TRBV7-8 TRBD2 CASSLGFLLAGDNEQFF TGTGCCAGCAGCTTAGGATTTTTACTAGCGGGAGATAATGAGCAGTTCTTC
TRBJ2-1 few TRBV4-1 TRBD2 CASAGLAINNEQFF TGCGCCAGCGCGGGACTAGCGATTAACAATGAGCAGTTCTTC
TRBJ2-5 - TRBV7-9 - CASSSTGIGETQYF TGTGCCAGCAGCTCAACAGGGATCGGTGAGACCCAGTACTTC
TRBJ2-2 few TRBV4-1 - CASSQVGGRAGELFF TGCGCCAGCAGCCAAGTGGGGGGGCGAGCCGGGGAGCTGTTTTTT
TRBJ2-1 many TRBV11-2 - CASSLAVVNEQFF TGTGCCAGCAGCTTAGCGGTGGTTAATGAGCAGTTCTTC
TRBJ2-1 few TRBV5-1 - CASSSGLGSYNEQFF TGCGCCAGCAGCTCCGGACTGGGCTCCTACAATGAGCAGTTCTTC
TRBJ2-5 - TRBV20-1 TRBD2 CSARVAGAMETQYF TGCAGTGCTAGAGTAGCGGGAGCGATGGAGACCCAGTACTTC
TRBJ1-5 - TRBV20-1 - CSATGNSNQPQHF TGCAGTGCTACAGGGAATAGCAATCAGCCCCAGCATTTT
TRBJ2-1 few TRBV2 TRBD1 CASAKGQSSYNEQFF TGTGCCAGCGCGAAGGGACAGAGCTCCTACAATGAGCAGTTCTTC
TRBJ2-3 few TRBV6-2/TRBV6-3 TRBD2 CASSPSPTSSSTDTQYF TGTGCCAGCAGTCCTTCCCCGACTAGCTCTAGCACAGATACGCAGTATTTT
TRBJ2-7 - TRBV7-8 - CASSLGGQPTYEQYF TGTGCCAGCAGCTTAGGCGGGCAGCCAACCTACGAGCAGTACTTC
TRBJ2-2 few TRBV20-1 TRBD1 CSATGGANTGELFF TGCAGTGCTACAGGGGGCGCCAACACCGGGGAGCTGTTTTTT
TRBJ2-5 many TRBV7-9 - CASSYGRIDQETQYF TGTGCCAGCAGCTACGGACGGATCGACCAAGAGACCCAGTACTTC
TRBJ2-7 few TRBV7-9 TRBD2 CASSLTGGSLYEQYF TGTGCCAGCAGCTTAACTGGCGGGAGTCTCTACGAGCAGTACTTC